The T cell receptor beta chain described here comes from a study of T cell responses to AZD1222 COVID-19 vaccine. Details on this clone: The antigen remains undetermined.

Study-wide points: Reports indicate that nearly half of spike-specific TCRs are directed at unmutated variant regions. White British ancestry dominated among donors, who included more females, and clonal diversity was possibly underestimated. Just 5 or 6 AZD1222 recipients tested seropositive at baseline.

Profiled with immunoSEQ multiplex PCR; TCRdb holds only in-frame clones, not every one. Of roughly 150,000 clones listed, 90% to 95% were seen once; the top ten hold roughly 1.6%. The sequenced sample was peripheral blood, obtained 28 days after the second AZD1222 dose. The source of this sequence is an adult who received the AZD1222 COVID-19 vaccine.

The CDR3 loop reads CASSGRGTNTGELFF. In DNA form, the CDR3 reads TGTGCCAGCAGTGGCAGGGGGACGAACACCGGGGAGCTGTTTTTT. The chain is built from TRBV25-1 and TRBJ2-2; 7 positions agree with TRBD1. Germline CDR1 is MGHDK and CDR2 is SYGVNS. After removal of 4 bases from V and 0 bases from J, the junction contained 2 bases not matched to a gene. CDR3 length equals 15 residues. Together with reference TRBV25-1 and TRBJ2-2, the CDR3 gives the full variable domain: EADIYQTPRYLVIGTGKKITLECSQTMGHDKMYWYQQDPGMELHLIHYSYGVNSTEKGDLSSESTVSRIRTEHFPLTLESARPSHTSQYLCASSGRGTNTGELFFGEGSRLTVL.